The 5 T cell receptor beta chains below were found in one sample sequenced in a study of blood T cell repertoires in COVID-19 (dated by TCRdb to 2019 to 2021). Library preparation used the immunoSEQ multiplex PCR assay. TCRdb took this table from immuneACCESS and kept in-frame rearrangements with V and J called. Such tables lack part of the clones; where checked against another copy, unresolved V genes explain under half of the gap, and the rest is unexplained. This sample gives 380,000 or so clones in total; 80% to 90% of them show up just once. About 7.1% of the sample goes to the ten largest clones. The specimen was peripheral blood. The source is a woman aged 55 to 70 with COVID-19, enrolled during active disease.

The J gene is TRBJ2-2, the V gene TRBV7-6, with D perhaps matching TRBD2 (5 bases). The V gene's germline CDR1 is SGHVS and CDR2 FNYEAQ. V lost 4 bases and J lost 7, with 25 bases in between. The CDR3 runs to 18 residues. CDR3 in amino acids: CASSYAREGSRSVGELFF. CDR3 in DNA: TGTGCCAGCAGCTACGCCAGAGAGGGTTCCCGAAGTGTCGGGGAGCTGTTTTTT.

In this sample, this clone turned up a few times. For the CDR3, the DNA is TGTGCCAGCTCACCGGGAGGGCTCCAAGAGACCCAGTACTTC. Protein sequence: CASSPGGLQETQYF. The chain recombines TRBV18 with TRBJ2-5; 7 nucleotides line up with TRBD2. The V segment lost 3 bases and the J segment 1 base; nucleotides outside the gene matches: 2. This CDR3 is built from 14 residues. The V gene's germline CDR1 is KGHSH and CDR2 LQKENI.

This rearrangement joins TRBV6-1 to TRBJ2-1, with 10 bases fitting TRBD2. Germline V CDR1 and CDR2: MNHNS, SASEGT. The J segment lost 6 bases and the V segment lost 2 bases, leaving 4 bases of the junction unmatched. The CDR3 has 15 residues. CDR3 residues: CASSERGLAANEQFF. The CDR3, as DNA: TGTGCCAGCAGTGAACGTGGACTAGCGGCCAATGAGCAGTTCTTC.

The rearrangement uses TRBV11-2 and TRBJ2-5, with TRBD2 identical over 8 bases. Germline loops: CDR1 SGHAT, CDR2 FQNNGV. The J segment lost 4 bases and the V segment lost 5 bases, leaving 9 bases of the junction unmatched. The length of the CDR3 is 15 residues. The CDR3 DNA follows: TGTGCCAGCAGCATAACGGGACTAGTTGGAGAGACCCAGTACTTC. Protein product: CASSITGLVGETQYF.

This clone was recorded a few times. The chain is built from TRBV9 and TRBJ2-3, with 13 bases fitting TRBD2. V shed 4 bases and J 5 bases; nucleotides not matched to a gene: 4. The CDR3 contains 15 residues. Looked up from germline, CDR1 is SGDLS and CDR2 is YYNGEE. The DNA for the CDR3 is TGTGCCAGCAGCCGGACTAGCGGGGGTTTAGATACGCAGTATTTT. Translating gives CASSRTSGGLDTQYF.